A selection of T cell receptor beta chains follows, all from one sample in a study of cytomegalovirus exposure and HLA in healthy donors. Libraries were prepared by immunoSEQ multiplex PCR; TCRdb keeps only in-frame clonotypes and omits some of them. The sample includes 150,000 or so clones, 77% of them seen just once. The sample comprised PBMCs. All receptors come from a woman under 40 in good health and CMV-seronegative. CDR3s include the opening cysteine and the closing phenylalanine or tryptophan. D genes are given only for firm matches. Expanded clones are given a class, and other clones once, few, many or no size at all.

v_gene	abundance	j_gene	d_gene	CDR3aa	CDR3nt
TRBV28	.	TRBJ2-3	.	CASSLIYADVRTDTQYF	TGTGCCAGCAGTTTAATATACGCGGATGTTAGAACAGATACGCAGTATTTT
TRBV7-9	.	TRBJ2-5	TRBD2	CASSLGNSGTLLGETQYF	TGTGCCAGCAGCTTAGGAAATAGCGGGACGTTACTGGGGGAGACCCAGTACTTC
TRBV4-2	.	TRBJ1-5	TRBD1	CASSQTPGQGTYSNQPQHF	TGTGCCAGCAGCCAGACTCCGGGACAGGGCACCTATAGCAATCAGCCCCAGCATTTT
TRBV4-1	.	TRBJ2-5	TRBD1	CASSLEMDRGRAETQYF	TGCGCCAGCAGCCTAGAGATGGACAGGGGGCGCGCAGAGACCCAGTACTTC
TRBV7-2	.	TRBJ2-5	.	CASSLSKRETQYF	TGTGCCAGCAGCTTGTCAAAGCGGGAGACCCAGTACTTC
TRBV4-3	.	TRBJ2-1	TRBD2	CASSQDVRLAVYNEQFF	TGCGCCAGCAGCCAAGATGTGCGACTAGCGGTCTACAATGAGCAGTTCTTC
TRBV18	few	TRBJ2-7	TRBD1	CASSPGQEVYEQYF	TGTGCCAGCTCACCGGGACAGGAGGTATACGAGCAGTACTTC
TRBV7-6	.	TRBJ2-5	.	CASSLPQETQYF	TGTGCCAGCAGCTTACCACAAGAGACCCAGTACTTC
TRBV5-4	few	TRBJ1-5	TRBD1	CASSSDRNQPQHF	TGTGCCAGCAGCTCGGACAGGAATCAGCCCCAGCATTTT
TRBV5-1	few	TRBJ2-7	TRBD2	CASSLTGLDYEQYF	TGCGCCAGCAGCTTGACGGGACTAGATTACGAGCAGTACTTC
TRBV4-2	.	TRBJ2-1	TRBD2	CASSQPGSGSRHNEQFF	TGTGCCAGCAGCCAACCAGGTAGCGGGAGTCGCCACAATGAGCAGTTCTTC
TRBV18	.	TRBJ2-7	TRBD2	CASSSGGQGYEQYF	TGTGCCAGCTCATCGGGGGGGCAGGGCTACGAGCAGTACTTC
TRBV5-1	.	TRBJ2-5	.	CASSFYRGGTQYF	TGCGCCAGCAGCTTTTACAGGGGGGGGACCCAGTACTTC
TRBV7-2	.	TRBJ2-5	.	CASSSTSETQYF	TGTGCCAGCAGCTCTACTAGCGAGACCCAGTACTTC
TRBV19	once	TRBJ1-2	.	CASSVGASVFGYTF	TGTGCCAGTAGTGTGGGCGCCTCCGTCTTCGGCTACACCTTC
TRBV19	.	TRBJ1-1	TRBD1	CASSIVGQGRGEAFF	TGTGCCAGTAGTATAGTTGGACAGGGGAGGGGTGAAGCTTTCTTT
TRBV9	.	TRBJ2-7	.	CASSVGASYEQYF	TGTGCCAGCAGCGTAGGAGCCTCCTACGAGCAGTACTTC
TRBV7-9	.	TRBJ1-5	.	CASSPLDQPQHF	TGTGCCAGCAGCCCCCTCGATCAGCCCCAGCATTTT
TRBV10-1	.	TRBJ1-2	.	CASSETGSPYGYPF	TGCGCCAGCAGTGAGACAGGGAGTCCCTATGGCTACCCCTTC
TRBV2	.	TRBJ1-1	.	CASSVTVNTEAFF	TGTGCCAGCAGTGTTACAGTGAACACTGAAGCTTTCTTT
TRBV5-5	.	TRBJ2-3	TRBD1	CASSLAGTGGLDTQYF	TGTGCCAGCAGCTTGGCCGGGACAGGGGGCTTAGATACGCAGTATTTT
TRBV29-1	.	TRBJ2-3	TRBD1	CSVGQGASDTQYF	TGCAGCGTTGGGCAGGGGGCCTCAGATACGCAGTATTTT
TRBV5-1	.	TRBJ1-1	.	CASSLGSGPTEAFF	TGCGCCAGCAGCTTGGGTTCAGGGCCCACTGAAGCTTTCTTT
TRBV28	.	TRBJ2-7	TRBD2	CASSSGTRSYEQYF	TGTGCCAGCAGTTCAGGGACTAGATCCTACGAGCAGTACTTC
TRBV7-9	.	TRBJ2-7	TRBD1	CASSSWETGSGQYF	TGTGCCAGCAGCTCTTGGGAGACAGGGTCGGGGCAGTACTTC
TRBV7-2	.	TRBJ2-1	.	CASSFSEGTYNEQFF	TGTGCCAGCAGCTTTTCGGAGGGAACCTACAATGAGCAGTTCTTC
TRBV11-1	.	TRBJ2-1	.	CASSPVSRMVEQFF	TGTGCCAGCAGCCCGGTGAGCAGGATGGTTGAGCAGTTCTTC
TRBV7-6	.	TRBJ1-6	TRBD1	CASSQGQPNSPLHF	TGTGCCAGCAGCCAGGGACAGCCAAATTCACCCCTCCACTTT
TRBV4-2	medium-sized	TRBJ1-4	.	CASSSGVSNEKLFF	TGTGCCAGCAGCTCGGGGGTGTCTAATGAAAAACTGTTTTTT
TRBV6-4	.	TRBJ1-1	.	CASSDSWGGTEAFF	TGTGCCAGCAGTGACTCTTGGGGGGGCACTGAAGCTTTCTTT
TRBV5-1	.	TRBJ2-7	TRBD2	CASSLDGTTSYEQYF	TGCGCCAGCAGCTTGGACGGGACTACCTCCTACGAGCAGTACTTC
TRBV7-9	few	TRBJ2-1	TRBD1	CASSRRGQGNQQFF	TGTGCCAGCAGCCGGAGAGGACAGGGGAACCAGCAGTTCTTC
TRBV5-4	.	TRBJ2-7	TRBD1	CASSQVRTGTGEQYF	TGTGCCAGCAGCCAAGTTAGGACAGGGACTGGCGAGCAGTACTTC
TRBV9	.	TRBJ2-2	.	CASSPTGNTGELFF	TGTGCCAGCAGCCCGACAGGGAACACCGGGGAGCTGTTTTTT
TRBV7-9	.	TRBJ1-3	TRBD1	CASSRGQGAGLHSGNTIYF	TGTGCCAGCAGCCGAGGACAGGGGGCAGGGTTGCACTCTGGAAACACCATATATTTT
TRBV7-8	.	TRBJ2-3	TRBD2	CASTLRTSGGEVPDTQYF	TGTGCCAGCACCCTCCGGACTAGCGGGGGGGAGGTCCCAGATACGCAGTATTTT
TRBV19	.	TRBJ1-1	.	CASSLWSVNTEAFF	TGTGCCAGTAGTCTCTGGAGCGTGAACACTGAAGCTTTCTTT
TRBV6-5	.	TRBJ1-2	.	CASSYEGAGLGGYTF	TGTGCCAGCAGTTACGAGGGAGCGGGATTGGGTGGCTACACCTTC
TRBV6-1	many	TRBJ1-2	TRBD1	CASSEEEGAYGYTF	TGTGCCAGCAGTGAAGAGGAGGGGGCCTATGGCTACACCTTC
TRBV11-1	once	TRBJ2-7	TRBD1	CASNPGTGSSYEQYF	TGTGCCAGCAACCCCGGGACAGGAAGCTCCTACGAGCAGTACTTC
TRBV7-6	few	TRBJ1-1	TRBD1	CASSIRTGNTEAFF	TGTGCCAGCAGCATCCGGACAGGAAACACTGAAGCTTTCTTT
TRBV10-1	.	TRBJ2-2	.	CASSEGRGRWSGELFF	TGCGCCAGCAGTGAGGGTCGGGGGAGGTGGTCCGGGGAGCTGTTTTTT
TRBV6-1	few	TRBJ2-7	TRBD1	CASRTGDIWSYEQYF	TGTGCCAGCAGGACAGGGGACATTTGGTCCTACGAGCAGTACTTC
TRBV30	.	TRBJ1-3	TRBD1	CAWRSRGAGNTIYF	TGTGCCTGGAGATCCAGGGGGGCTGGAAACACCATATATTTT
TRBV9	.	TRBJ1-6	.	CASSPRLQSSYNSPLHF	TGTGCCAGCAGCCCTAGGCTGCAGAGCTCCTATAATTCACCCCTCCACTTT
TRBV6-7	.	TRBJ1-6	.	CASSPSAIAIPNSPLHF	TGTGCCAGCAGTCCAAGTGCAATAGCCATCCCGAATTCACCCCTCCACTTT
TRBV10-3	.	TRBJ2-3	TRBD1	CAIRGDSTSTDTQYF	TGTGCCATCAGAGGGGACAGCACTAGCACAGATACGCAGTATTTT
TRBV13	.	TRBJ2-2	.	CASSHTGTGELFF	TGTGCCAGCAGCCATACAGGCACCGGGGAGCTGTTTTTT
TRBV7-3	.	TRBJ2-7	TRBD2	CASSPTALAGGFDEQYF	TGTGCCAGCAGCCCGACCGCTCTAGCGGGTGGATTCGACGAGCAGTACTTC
TRBV7-9	.	TRBJ2-7	.	CASSLAMAEQYF	TGTGCCAGCAGCTTAGCAATGGCTGAGCAGTACTTC
TRBV29-1	.	TRBJ2-7	.	CSVSVLSYEQYF	TGCAGCGTTTCGGTACTTTCCTACGAGCAGTACTTC
TRBV4-1	.	TRBJ2-7	.	CASSHEFEGSYEQYF	TGCGCCAGCAGCCACGAATTCGAGGGATCCTACGAGCAGTACTTC
TRBV27	few	TRBJ1-1	.	CASSLEGNLNTEAFF	TGTGCCAGCAGTTTAGAGGGCAACCTGAACACTGAAGCTTTCTTT
TRBV9	.	TRBJ2-1	.	CASSVAGGSYNEQFF	TGTGCCAGCAGCGTAGCTGGCGGCTCCTACAATGAGCAGTTCTTC
TRBV28	.	TRBJ1-2	.	CASSFRGAGYGYTF	TGTGCCAGCAGTTTCCGGGGGGCCGGCTATGGCTACACCTTC